Following are 30 T cell receptor beta chains from one sample sequenced in a study of CD8 T cells in seronegative destructive rheumatoid arthritis. Clones were sequenced by immunoSEQ multiplex PCR, and TCRdb holds only the in-frame ones, with some missing. The sample records 13,000 or so clones, roughly four fifths being singletons. The sequenced sample consisted of CD8+ T cells from blood. The receptors were gathered from a woman between 30 and 50 years old with seronegative destructive rheumatoid arthritis.

This chain uses TRBV9 with TRBJ2-3; no definite D call. The CDR3 covers 14 residues. V was clipped by 0 bases and J by 5 bases, with 10 bases between them. CDR1 is SGDLS, CDR2 YYNGEE, per germline. The CDR3 region has the DNA TGTGCCAGCAGCGTAGAAGGCGGCGGAGATACGCAGTATTTT. Residues: CASSVEGGGDTQYF. Drawing the rest from reference TRBV9 and TRBJ2-3, the complete variable domain is DSGVTQTPKHLITATGQRVTLRCSPRSGDLSVYWYQQSLDQGLQFLIQYYNGEERAKGNILERFSAQQFPDLHSELNLSSLELGDSALYFCASSVEGGGDTQYFGPGTRLTVL.

The V gene is TRBV28, the J gene TRBJ1-2; 8 bases align to TRBD1. CDR3 size: 15 residues. CDR1 and CDR2 from the germline V gene are MDHEN and SYDVKM. J was trimmed by 2 bases and V by 4 bases; bases with no gene match: 6. The CDR3 region is CASSSDRERNYGYTF. The CDR3 DNA follows: TGTGCCAGCAGTTCGGACAGGGAGAGGAACTATGGCTACACCTTC.

The genes are TRBV6-1 and TRBJ2-1, with 9 positions matching TRBD2. This CDR3 has 17 amino acids. The J segment lost 2 bases and the V segment lost 1 base, leaving 6 bases of the junction unmatched. Germline V gene data show CDR1 as MNHNS and CDR2 as SASEGT. As DNA, the CDR3 is TGTGCCAGCAGTGAAGAAGTAGCGGGGGTCCCCTACAATGAGCAGTTCTTC. It translates to CASSEEVAGVPYNEQFF.

The gene calls are TRBV10-3 and TRBJ2-2; 9 bases line up with TRBD1. Germline V gives CDR1 ENHRY, CDR2 SYGVKD. Trimming removed 10 bases from V and 6 bases from J; junction bases left unmatched: 9. This CDR3 is 14 amino acids long. This CDR3 is CATRTGDEAGELFF. In nucleotides, the CDR3 is TGTGCCACGAGGACAGGGGATGAGGCCGGGGAGCTGTTTTTT.

This chain joins TRBV7-3 and TRBJ2-6, with a possible D match to TRBD2 (5 bases). V dropped 5 bases and J dropped 3 bases, with 11 bases sitting between them. Germline values: CDR1 SGHTA, CDR2 FQGTGA. The CDR3 is 15 amino acids. As DNA, the CDR3 is TGTGCCAGCAGCAGAGAGGGTTATGGGGCCAACGTCCTGACTTTC. Residues: CASSREGYGANVLTF.

The chain carries TRBV4-1 and TRBJ2-7; D not certain. The CDR3 runs to 14 residues. Germline loops: CDR1 MGHRA, CDR2 YSYEKL. Trimming removed 1 base at V and 5 bases at J, with 12 bases between. The CDR3 sequence: CASSQVTPSDEQYF. In DNA form, the CDR3 reads TGCGCCAGCAGCCAAGTTACGCCCAGCGACGAGCAGTACTTC.

V and J are TRBV4-1 and TRBJ1-2, with 8 bases that match TRBD1. The trim removed 1 base at V and 4 bases at J, leaving 11 bases unmatched. This CDR3 region has 17 residues. Germline CDR1 reads MGHRA; CDR2 reads YSYEKL. CDR3 in amino acids: CASSQAPGTGTFYGYTF. CDR3 sequence (DNA): TGCGCCAGCAGCCAAGCTCCCGGGACAGGAACTTTCTATGGCTACACCTTC.

Relative to its sample, this clone is medium-sized (0.01 to 0.1%). The chain recombines TRBV6-1 with TRBJ1-4; TRBD1 matches at 9 bases. The CDR3 spans 14 residues. Per germline, CDR1 MNHNS and CDR2 SASEGT. The V gene end was trimmed by 4 bases and the J gene end by 7 bases; junction bases not matched to a gene: 4. CDR3 in amino acids: CASSGGTGFEKLFF. The CDR3 nucleotides are TGTGCCAGCAGTGGCGGGACAGGGTTTGAAAAACTGTTTTTT.

The chain joins TRBV7-9 to TRBJ2-7; D may be TRBD1 (5 bases). This CDR3 has 13 amino acids. Trimming left V 5 bases short and J 4 bases short, with 12 bases between. The germline gives CDR1 SEHNR, CDR2 FQNEAQ (reference sequence). The CDR3: CASSPTDSYEQYF. The CDR3 nucleotides read TGTGCCAGCAGCCCCACCGACAGTTACGAGCAGTACTTC.

This clone has a single count. In DNA form, the CDR3 reads TGTGCCAGCAGTTTGTATCAGGATGGGACAGGGTATAATTCACCCCTCCACTTT. As protein: CASSLYQDGTGYNSPLHF. The chain uses TRBV27 and TRBJ1-6; 9 bases map to TRBD1. The germline V gene has CDR1 MNHEY and CDR2 SMNVEV (reference sequence). The ends lost 3 bases at V and 4 bases at J; junction bases unmatched: 10. This CDR3 comprises 18 residues.

The chain combines TRBV7-8 with TRBJ2-7; TRBD1 matches at 7 bases. The J segment lost 3 bases and the V segment lost 4 bases, leaving 3 bases of the junction unmatched. Per germline, CDR1 SGHVS and CDR2 FQNEAQ. This CDR3 spans 13 amino acids. The CDR3 spells CASSYNRGYEQYV. The CDR3, as DNA: TGTGCCAGCAGCTACAACAGGGGCTACGAGCAGTACGTC.

The V call is TRBV7-9, the J call TRBJ2-3; TRBD1 might be the D (6 bases). Trimming stripped 7 bases from V and 0 bases from J, with 23 bases between. The CDR3 length is 18 residues. CDR1 is SEHNR and CDR2 is FQNEAQ in the germline V gene (reference sequence). The DNA for the CDR3 is TGTGCCAGCACCGATGGGAATGGGGGCGGGCCTAGCACAGATACGCAGTATTTT. Protein: CASTDGNGGGPSTDTQYF. Combining the CDR3 with reference TRBV7-9 and TRBJ2-3 gives the whole variable domain DTGVSQNPRHKITKRGQNVTFRCDPISEHNRLYWYRQTLGQGPEFLTYFQNEAQLEKSRLLSDRFSAERPKGSFSTLEIQRTEQGDSAMYLCASTDGNGGGPSTDTQYFGPGTRLTVL.

The chain carries TRBV5-1 and TRBJ2-5; the D gene is possibly TRBD2 (5 bases). Looked up from germline, CDR1 is SGHRS and CDR2 is YFSETQ. This CDR3 is built from 14 residues. Trimming removed 4 bases from V and 2 bases from J, with 12 bases in between. CDR3 loop: CASSPGSGQETQYF. The CDR3 DNA reads as TGCGCCAGCAGCCCCGGGTCGGGGCAAGAGACCCAGTACTTC.

The CDR3 protein is CASSARHGVGYTF. In nucleotides, the CDR3 is TGTGCCAGCAGTGCCCGACACGGTGTAGGCTACACCTTC. This rearrangement joins TRBV25-1 to TRBJ1-2; D is ambiguous. From germline, CDR1 is MGHDK and CDR2 SYGVNS. Trimming pared 4 bases from V and 8 bases from J, leaving 14 bases between. This CDR3 spans 13 amino acids.

This sequence joins TRBV2 and TRBJ1-2; possibly TRBD1 for D (6 bases). The CDR3 spans 13 residues. Germline CDR1 SNHLY, CDR2 FYNNEI. The V and J ends lost 7 bases and 4 bases respectively, with 13 bases between them. The CDR3, as DNA: TGTGCCAGCATTACAGGGTCCTCCTATGGCTACACCTTC. Translating it yields CASITGSSYGYTF.

The chain carries TRBV6-5 and TRBJ2-7, with 9 bases lining up with TRBD1. J gave up 0 bases and V 2 bases, and 5 bases lay outside the gene matches. Germline-derived CDR1 and CDR2 are MNHEY and SVGAGI. This CDR3 has 16 residues. The CDR3 sequence: CASSYSTGGRSYEQYF. Written as DNA, the CDR3 is TGTGCCAGCAGTTACAGTACAGGGGGCCGCTCCTACGAGCAGTACTTC.

The rearrangement uses TRBV9 and TRBJ1-6; D is ambiguous. V lost 3 bases and J lost 0, with 4 bases in between. The CDR3 length is 14 residues. The germline gives CDR1 SGDLS, CDR2 YYNGEE. CDR3 DNA: TGTGCCAGCAGCGGGAGCTCCTATAATTCACCCCTCCACTTT. Its protein product is CASSGSSYNSPLHF.

The V call is TRBV28, the J call TRBJ2-5; TRBD2 aligns across 15 bases. Germline V gene data show CDR1 as MDHEN and CDR2 as SYDVKM. CDR3 length equals 19 residues. V shed 5 bases, J shed 5 bases, and the junction held 15 bases outside the gene matches. CDR3 sequence: CASSVSGLAGGPGGETQYF. CDR3 bases: TGTGCCAGCAGTGTCTCCGGACTAGCGGGGGGGCCGGGTGGGGAGACCCAGTACTTC.

The chain recombines TRBV5-6 with TRBJ1-4; tentative D call: TRBD1 (6 bases). Germline V gives CDR1 SGHDT, CDR2 YYEEEE. The CDR3 has 15 residues. V dropped 1 base and J dropped 5 bases, with 12 bases sitting between them. The CDR3: CASSLSQGLNEKLFF. The CDR3 DNA is TGTGCCAGCAGCTTGTCTCAGGGGTTGAATGAAAAACTGTTTTTT. Full variable domain (rest looked up from reference TRBV5-6 and TRBJ1-4): DAGVTQSPTHLIKTRGQQVTLRCSPKSGHDTVSWYQQALGQGPQFIFQYYEEEERQRGNFPDRFSGHQFPNYSSELNVNALLLGDSALYLCASSLSQGLNEKLFFGSGTQLSVL.

The rearrangement joins TRBV28 to TRBJ2-1, with 7 bases fitting TRBD1. Per the germline V gene, CDR1 is MDHEN and CDR2 is SYDVKM. V lost 6 bases and J lost 1; bases outside the gene matches: 9. The CDR3 totals 16 residues. The CDR3 is CASSPHRGRSYNEQFF. CDR3 DNA sequence: TGTGCCAGCAGCCCTCACAGGGGCCGGTCCTACAATGAGCAGTTCTTC.

The CDR3 loop is CASSDTGSSYEQYF. The CDR3 DNA reads TGTGCCAGCAGCGACACAGGGAGCTCCTACGAGCAGTACTTC. The V and J genes are TRBV7-6 and TRBJ2-7; tentatively, D is TRBD1 (6 bases). The length of the CDR3 is 14 residues. V dropped 5 bases and J dropped 0 bases, with 11 bases sitting between them. Germline values: CDR1 SGHVS, CDR2 FNYEAQ.

This clone was counted once. This chain connects TRBV13 to TRBJ2-3, with D possibly matching TRBD1 (5 bases). Trimming took off 10 bases at V and 8 bases at J, with 16 bases between the two ends. Germline CDR1 PRHDT, CDR2 FYEKMQ (reference sequence). The CDR3 length is 12 residues. CDR3 DNA sequence: TGTGCCATCCGCCAGGGAAAGGGTACGCAGTATTTT. Translating gives CAIRQGKGTQYF.

This sequence joins TRBV2 and TRBJ1-4, with D perhaps matching TRBD1 (6 bases). V lost 8 bases and J 7 bases, leaving 23 bases between the germline ends. The CDR3 has 16 amino acids. CDR1 is SNHLY and CDR2 is FYNNEI in the germline V gene. Written as DNA, the CDR3 is TGTGCCAGCGGCCCTGCGGTGGCAGGGGATTTTGAAAAACTGTTTTTT. Protein: CASGPAVAGDFEKLFF.

The gene calls are TRBV4-2 and TRBJ1-1, with D possibly TRBD1 on 6 matching bases. The CDR3 spans 14 residues. CDR1 is LGHNA, CDR2 YNFKEQ, per germline. The germline V and J ends were trimmed by 0 bases and 8 bases, with 13 bases remaining between them. CDR3 nucleotide sequence: TGTGCCAGCAGCCAAGAGAAAGTCGGGACAGAAGCTTTCTTT. Its translation is CASSQEKVGTEAFF.

The rearrangement uses TRBV6-5 and TRBJ1-1; 8 nucleotides match TRBD1. With V trimmed by 7 bases and J by 6 bases, 10 bases remained unmatched. The CDR3 totals 14 residues. Germline CDR1 is MNHEY and CDR2 is SVGAGI. The CDR3 is CASTPRTGKAEAFF. The DNA for the CDR3 is TGTGCCAGCACCCCCCGGACAGGGAAAGCTGAAGCTTTCTTT.

The chain combines TRBV21-1 with TRBJ1-3; the table names TRBD1, a call not compared with the DNA. TRBV21-1 is listed as a pseudogene. CDR3 length: 16 residues. The CDR3 DNA sequence: TGTGCCAGCAGCAAAGTCTCAGGAAGCTCTGGAAACACCATATATTTT. Translation gives CASSKVSGSSGNTIYF.

V is TRBV27 and J is TRBJ1-2, with a weak D call TRBD1 (6 bases). The CDR3 length is 13 residues. V was cut by 6 bases and J by 5 bases, with 13 bases left in between. CDR1 and CDR2 (germline): MNHEY, SMNVEV (reference sequence). Here the CDR3 reads CASSQSTGYGYTF. Written as DNA, the CDR3 is TGTGCCAGCAGCCAATCGACAGGATATGGCTACACCTTC.

V is TRBV9 and J is TRBJ1-4, with D tentatively TRBD1 (6 bases). Germline-derived CDR1 and CDR2 are SGDLS and YYNGEE. Trimming took 4 bases from V and 7 from J, leaving 17 bases between them. This CDR3 is built from 15 residues. The CDR3 loop reads CASSPQTGGGEKLFF. CDR3 DNA: TGTGCCAGCAGCCCTCAGACAGGCGGGGGTGAAAAACTGTTTTTT.

The V gene is TRBV5-1, the J gene TRBJ2-3; possibly TRBD2 for D (5 bases). Germline lookup yields CDR1 SGHRS and CDR2 YFSETQ. CDR3 length equals 15 residues. V was pared by 4 bases and J by 2 bases, with 14 bases between. The CDR3 DNA reads TGCGCCAGCAGCAACGCCCCGGGGTCCACAGATACGCAGTATTTT. This gives the protein CASSNAPGSTDTQYF.

This chain links TRBV27 with TRBJ2-1, with 10 bases matching TRBD2. The CDR3 is 14 residues long. The V gene end was trimmed by 8 bases and the J gene end by 6 bases; junction bases not matched to a gene: 7. In germline, CDR1 is MNHEY, CDR2 SMNVEV (reference sequence). CDR3 region: CASGSSGGGNEQFF. In DNA form, the CDR3 reads TGTGCCAGCGGCTCTAGCGGGGGAGGCAATGAGCAGTTCTTC.